This TCR beta chain was captured in a study of beta chain features in type 1 diabetes. Reverse transcription of all isolated RNA meant that expressed TCRB transcripts were sequenced. Assay: immunoSEQ multiplex PCR; the TCRdb copy retains only in-frame clones and omits some. The data contain roughly 400,000 clones, over 13% of them singletons. This clone was counted between two and nine times. Trimming took 0 bases from V and 0 from J, leaving 14 bases between them. The CDR3 totals 17 residues. Germline V lookup: CDR1 SGHNT, CDR2 YYREEE (reference sequence). The genes are TRBV5-4 and TRBJ2-3, with no clear D. The TCR comes from a woman aged 18-30 years in good health. Sequenced material: naive CD4+ T cells from blood. CDR3 amino acids: CASSLVRSSHSTDTQYF. CDR3 in DNA: TGTGCCAGCAGCTTGGTCCGGTCGTCCCATAGCACAGATACGCAGTATTTT. Based on the CDR3 plus reference TRBV5-4 and TRBJ2-3, the full variable domain is ETGVTQSPTHLIKTRGQQVTLRCSSQSGHNTVSWYQQALGQGPQFIFQYYREEENGRGNFPPRFSGLQFPNYSSELNVNALELDDSALYLCASSLVRSSHSTDTQYFGPGTRLTVL.